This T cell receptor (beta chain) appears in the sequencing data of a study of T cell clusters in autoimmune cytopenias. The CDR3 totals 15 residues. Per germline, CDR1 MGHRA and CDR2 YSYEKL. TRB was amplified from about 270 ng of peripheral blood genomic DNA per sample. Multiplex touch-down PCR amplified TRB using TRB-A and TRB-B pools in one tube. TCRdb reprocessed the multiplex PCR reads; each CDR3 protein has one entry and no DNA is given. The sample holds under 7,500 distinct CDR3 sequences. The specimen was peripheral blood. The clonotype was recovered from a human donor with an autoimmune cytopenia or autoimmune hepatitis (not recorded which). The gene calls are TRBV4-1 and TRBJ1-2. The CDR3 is CASSQAEGANYGYTF.